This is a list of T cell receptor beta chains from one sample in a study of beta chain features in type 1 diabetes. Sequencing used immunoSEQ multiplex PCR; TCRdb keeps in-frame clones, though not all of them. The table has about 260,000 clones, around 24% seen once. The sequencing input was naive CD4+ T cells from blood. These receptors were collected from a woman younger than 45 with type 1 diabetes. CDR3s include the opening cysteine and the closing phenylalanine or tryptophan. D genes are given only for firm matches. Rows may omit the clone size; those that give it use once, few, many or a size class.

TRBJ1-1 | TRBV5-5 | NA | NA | TGTGCCAGCAGCTTAGCGACAGGGAACACTGAAGCTTTCTTT | CASSLATGNTEAFF
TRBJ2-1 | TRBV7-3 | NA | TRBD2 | TGTGCCAGCAGCTTAAGTTCTAGCGGGTACAATGAGCAGTTCTTC | CASSLSSSGYNEQFF
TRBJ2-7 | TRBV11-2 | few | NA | TGTGCCTCCAGGGCACTAGCAGCCTACGAGCAGTACTTC | CASRALAAYEQYF
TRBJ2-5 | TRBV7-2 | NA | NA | TGTGCCAGCAGTCGACAGCAAGAGACCCAGTACTTC | CASSRQQETQYF
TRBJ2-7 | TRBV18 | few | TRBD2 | TGTGCCAGCTCACCAAATCTAGCGGGAGCCTCCTACGAGCAGTACTTC | CASSPNLAGASYEQYF
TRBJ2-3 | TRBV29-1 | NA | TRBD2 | TGCAGCGTTGACGCTAGCGGGAGCGGCGATACGCAGTATTTT | CSVDASGSGDTQYF
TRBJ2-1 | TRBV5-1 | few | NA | TGCGCCAGCAGCTTTACTTACAATGAGCAGTTCTTC | CASSFTYNEQFF
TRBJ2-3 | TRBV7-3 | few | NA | TGTGCCAGCAGCTTACAGGGAATGACAGATACGCAGTATTTT | CASSLQGMTDTQYF
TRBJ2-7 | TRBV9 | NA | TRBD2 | TGTGCCAGCAGCGTGGGGACTAGGGACTTCTACGAGCAGTACTTC | CASSVGTRDFYEQYF
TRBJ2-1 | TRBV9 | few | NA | TGTGCCAGCAGCGTAGGAACGGGCAATGAGCAGTTCTTC | CASSVGTGNEQFF
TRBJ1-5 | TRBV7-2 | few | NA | TGTGCCAGCAGCTTAGCGCTAAGAAATCAGCCCCAGCATTTT | CASSLALRNQPQHF
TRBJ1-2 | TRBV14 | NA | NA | TGTGCCAGCAGCCAAGACAGAATCTATGGCTACACCTTC | CASSQDRIYGYTF
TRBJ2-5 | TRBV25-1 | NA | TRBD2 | TGTGCCAGCAGCGATACTAGCGGGAGCGGGGAGACCCAGTACTTC | CASSDTSGSGETQYF
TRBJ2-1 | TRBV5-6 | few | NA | TGTGCCAGCAGCTTGGCCCTAGCTTGGGTCAATGAGCAGTTCTTC | CASSLALAWVNEQFF
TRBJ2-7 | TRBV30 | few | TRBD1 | TGTGCCTGGAGCAAGACAGGGTACTACGAGCAGTACTTC | CAWSKTGYYEQYF
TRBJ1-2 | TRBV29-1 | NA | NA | TGCAGCGTTGAAAGAGGGAACTATGGCTACACCTTC | CSVERGNYGYTF
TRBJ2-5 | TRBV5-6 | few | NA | TGTGCCAGCAGCTTGTCCTATACAGGGACAGAGACCCAGTACTTC | CASSLSYTGTETQYF
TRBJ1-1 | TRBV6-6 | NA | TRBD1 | TGTGCCAGCAGGGCCGGGACAGGGGCGATCGAAGCTTTCTTT | CASRAGTGAIEAFF
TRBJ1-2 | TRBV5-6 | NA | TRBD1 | TGTGCCAGCAGCAGGACAGGACCTTATGGCTACACCTTC | CASSRTGPYGYTF
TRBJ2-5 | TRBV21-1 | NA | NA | TGTGCCAGCAGCAAAGGAGAGCGGGAGAAGAGAGAGACCCAGTACTTC | CASSKGEREKRETQYF
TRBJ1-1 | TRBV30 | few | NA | TGTGCCTGGAGTGTAAGCATGAACACTGAAGCTTTCTTT | CAWSVSMNTEAFF
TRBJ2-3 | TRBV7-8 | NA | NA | TGTGCCAGCAGCTTAGTGAGGGATACGCAGTATTTT | CASSLVRDTQYF
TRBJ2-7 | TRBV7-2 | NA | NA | TGTGCCAGCAGCTCCCTGGCGGCCGAGCAGTACTTC | CASSSLAAEQYF
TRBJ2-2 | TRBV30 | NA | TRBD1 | TGTGCCTGGCCGGGACGGCAGGGGGCCTACACCGGGGAGCTGTTTTTT | CAWPGRQGAYTGELFF
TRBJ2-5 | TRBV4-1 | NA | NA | TGCGCCAGCAGCCAAGACGCGAGACTTGAAGAGACCCAGTACTTC | CASSQDARLEETQYF
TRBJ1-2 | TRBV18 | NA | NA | TGTGCCAGCTCACCAGAGGCGAGCCTCTATGGCTACACCTTC | CASSPEASLYGYTF
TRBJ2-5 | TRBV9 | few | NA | TGTGCCAGCAGCGTAGCTACTAGTATGGGTGAGACCCAGTACTTC | CASSVATSMGETQYF
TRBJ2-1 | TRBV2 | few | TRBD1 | TGTGCCAGCACGGAGGTACGGGACAGTCACTACAATGAGCAGTTCTTC | CASTEVRDSHYNEQFF
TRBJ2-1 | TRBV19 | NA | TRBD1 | TGTGCCAGTATGAGTCTCCGGGACAGGGGAAATGAGCAGTTCTTC | CASMSLRDRGNEQFF
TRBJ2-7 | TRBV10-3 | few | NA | TGTGCCATCAGTGGAGAGGGCAGCTCCTACGAGCAGTACTTC | CAISGEGSSYEQYF
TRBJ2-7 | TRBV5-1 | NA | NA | TGCGCCAGCAGCTTGGGTGGCGGCGTCTCCTACGAGCAGTACTTC | CASSLGGGVSYEQYF
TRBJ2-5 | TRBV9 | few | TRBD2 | TGTGCCAGCAGCCCCGGGACTAGCGAGACCCAGTACTTC | CASSPGTSETQYF
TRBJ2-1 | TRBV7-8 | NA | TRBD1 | TGTGCCAGCAGCTTAGCGGGGACAGGGCTCAATGAGCAGTTCTTC | CASSLAGTGLNEQFF
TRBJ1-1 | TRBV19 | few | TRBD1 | TGTGCCAGTAGTATAGGGACAGGAGGGACTGAAGCTTTCTTT | CASSIGTGGTEAFF
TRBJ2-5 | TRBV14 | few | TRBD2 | TGTGCCAGCAGCCGTCCCACTAGCGGGAGGCGAGAGACCCAGTACTTC | CASSRPTSGRRETQYF
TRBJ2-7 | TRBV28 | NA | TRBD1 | TGTGCCAGCAGAACGACAGGGGCCTACGAGCAGTACTTC | CASRTTGAYEQYF
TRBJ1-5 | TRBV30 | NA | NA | TGTGCCTGGAGTCGGTCAGGGAATCAGCCCCAGCATTTT | CAWSRSGNQPQHF
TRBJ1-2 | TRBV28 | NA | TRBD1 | TGTGCCAGCAGCCCCACAGGGGGCTCAAGGGGCTACACCTTC | CASSPTGGSRGYTF
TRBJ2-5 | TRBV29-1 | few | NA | TGCAGCGTTGTAGCGGCAGGGGAGACCCAGTACTTC | CSVVAAGETQYF
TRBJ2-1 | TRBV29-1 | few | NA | TGCAGCCACCGAGGGGGGGGATCCTACAATGAGCAGTTCTTC | CSHRGGGSYNEQFF